The source of this TCR beta chain is a study of neoadjuvant anti-PD-1 for oral cavity cancer. Method: immunoSEQ multiplex PCR; TCRdb's copy keeps in-frame clones and lacks some. The repertoire holds approximately 15,000 clones, roughly 74% seen once, with about 2.5% in the top ten. V was pared by 5 bases and J by 9 bases, with 7 bases of the junction left unmatched. CDR3 size: 13 residues. Germline values: CDR1 SGHAT, CDR2 FQNNGV. Time point here: after neoadjuvant nivolumab, at surgical resection. This rearrangement joins TRBV11-2 to TRBJ2-1; 7 positions match TRBD2. The clonotype was recovered from a person between 35 and 79 years old with oral cavity squamous cell carcinoma. Sequences were derived from PBMCs, sampled after nivolumab (anti-PD-1) treatment. The CDR3 protein is CASSQSGKGEQFF. The CDR3 DNA is TGTGCCAGCAGCCAAAGCGGGAAGGGTGAGCAGTTCTTC.